A selection of T cell receptor beta chains follows, all from one sample in a study of blood T cell repertoires in COVID-19. This table comes from immunoSEQ multiplex PCR, and its TCRdb copy is limited to in-frame clones, with some not included. This sample has about 99,000 clones; roughly four fifths occur once, and the top ten carry 4% to 6%. Sequencing was performed on peripheral blood. The receptors stem from a man in his fifties or sixties with acute or convalescent COVID-19. Both conserved end residues are part of each CDR3. D genes are given only for firm matches. Clone size, where shown, is once, few, many, or a class for clones that have expanded.

v_call	d_call	j_call	clone_size	cdr3_nt	cdr3_aa
TRBV29-1	-	TRBJ1-2	-	TGCAGCGTTGAAGATGGCGGGGGCGGCTACACCTTC	CSVEDGGGGYTF
TRBV5-1	TRBD1	TRBJ1-1	-	TGCGCCAGCAGCTTACAGGGGGGATGGATGAACACTGAAGCTTTCTTT	CASSLQGGWMNTEAFF
TRBV11-2	-	TRBJ2-3	-	TGTGCCAGCAGCCCGAGCCATACGCAGTATTTT	CASSPSHTQYF
TRBV19	TRBD1	TRBJ2-1	-	TGTGCCAGTAGTAATTGGGGACAGGGCCTGGGCAATGAGCAGTTCTTC	CASSNWGQGLGNEQFF
TRBV30	TRBD1	TRBJ1-2	few	TGTGCCTGGAGTACCCAGGGGGCGGTTGGCTACACCTTC	CAWSTQGAVGYTF
TRBV11-2	-	TRBJ1-1	-	TGTGCCAGCAGCTTAATAGTCTCGGTGGAGGGAGCTTTCTTT	CASSLIVSVEGAFF
TRBV28	TRBD1	TRBJ1-4	-	TGTGCCAGCAGTTTAAGTGGGAGGGGACAGGGTGGAGAAAAACTGTTTTTT	CASSLSGRGQGGEKLFF
TRBV6-5	-	TRBJ2-5	-	TGTGCCAGCAGTTACCCGTCGGGGACCCAGTACTTC	CASSYPSGTQYF
TRBV5-4	-	TRBJ2-7	-	TGTGCCAGCAGCTTGCGTCCGGGAAACTCCTACGAGCAGTACTTC	CASSLRPGNSYEQYF
TRBV24-1	-	TRBJ2-5	-	TGTGCCACCAGTGATTTAACAGATGAAGAGACCCAGTACTTC	CATSDLTDEETQYF
TRBV3-1/TRBV3-2	-	TRBJ1-3	once	TGTGCCAGCAGCCAACAAGGAAACACCATATATTTT	CASSQQGNTIYF
TRBV18	-	TRBJ1-3	-	TGTGCCAGCTCACCCTTCGACAGCTCCTCTGGAAACACCATATATTTT	CASSPFDSSSGNTIYF
TRBV19	-	TRBJ1-5	-	TGTGCCAGTAGTATATCGCAGGTTGGGTATAGCAATCAGCCCCAGCATTTT	CASSISQVGYSNQPQHF
TRBV7-9	TRBD2	TRBJ2-2	-	TGTGCCAGCAGCTTAAGACTAGCGGGACAGGGCGGGGAGCTGTTTTTT	CASSLRLAGQGGELFF
TRBV11-2	-	TRBJ1-5	-	TGTGCCAGCAGCTTAGACGGGGGCAATCAGCCCCAGCATTTT	CASSLDGGNQPQHF
TRBV6-1	TRBD1	TRBJ1-5	few	TGTGCCAGCAGGGAAGGACAGGCCCCATATAGCAATCAGCCCCAGCATTTT	CASREGQAPYSNQPQHF
TRBV7-9	-	TRBJ2-3	-	TGTGCCAGCAGCTCTCCCGGTGGCGGGGGCGATACGCAGTATTTT	CASSSPGGGGDTQYF
TRBV19	-	TRBJ2-6	-	TGTGCCAGTAGTTCCACAGGGTCTGGGGCCAACGTCCTGACTTTC	CASSSTGSGANVLTF
TRBV27	TRBD1	TRBJ2-2	-	TGTGCCAGCAGTCCGACAGGGCTGGGCGGGGAGCTGTTTTTT	CASSPTGLGGELFF
TRBV30	TRBD1	TRBJ1-1	-	TGTGCCTGGAAGACAGGGGGTAACAAGAACACTGAAGCTTTCTTT	CAWKTGGNKNTEAFF
TRBV25-1	TRBD1	TRBJ1-5	-	TGTGCCAGCAGTGCCTCAGACAGGGGGCGAGGCAATCAGCCCCAGCATTTT	CASSASDRGRGNQPQHF
TRBV19	-	TRBJ1-3	-	TGTGCCAGTAGCTACGACTGGAGCTCTGGAAACACCATATATTTT	CASSYDWSSGNTIYF